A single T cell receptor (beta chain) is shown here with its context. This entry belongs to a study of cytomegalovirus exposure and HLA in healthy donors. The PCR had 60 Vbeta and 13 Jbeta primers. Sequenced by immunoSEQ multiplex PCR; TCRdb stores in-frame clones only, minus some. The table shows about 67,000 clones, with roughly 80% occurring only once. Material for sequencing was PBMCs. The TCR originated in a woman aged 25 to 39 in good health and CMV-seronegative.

CDR3 region: CASSDWRGVGYTF. The CDR3 DNA reads TGTGCCAGCAGTGATTGGCGAGGAGTAGGCTACACCTTC. This chain connects TRBV25-1 to TRBJ1-2; D uncertain. Germline V lookup: CDR1 MGHDK, CDR2 SYGVNS. CDR3 size: 13 residues. Trimming shortened V by 3 bases and J by 8 bases, and 13 bases separated the two germline ends.